These 9 T cell receptor beta chains were sequenced from one sample in a study of shared clonotypes between healthy human individuals. The protocol was immunoSEQ multiplex PCR, while the TCRdb copy is restricted to in-frame clones and leaves out a portion. The sample carries more than 2 million clones, 85% to 95% recorded once. CD45RO-negative, CCR7-positively selected cells formed the naive CD8 fraction, excluding terminally differentiated effector memory CD45RA+ cells. Sequencing used naive CD8+ T cells sorted from blood. Receptor source: a man younger than 35 in good health.

The rearrangement links TRBV4-1 to TRBJ1-5; TRBD1 matches 8 bases. The germline V gene has CDR1 MGHRA and CDR2 YSYEKL. The V gene end was trimmed by 4 bases and the J gene end by 4 bases; junction bases not matched to a gene: 6. CDR3 length equals 15 residues. CDR3: CASSLGTGVNQPQHF. CDR3 nucleotides: TGCGCCAGCAGCCTTGGGACAGGAGTTAATCAGCCCCAGCATTTT.

The chain joins TRBV5-1 to TRBJ2-2, with 7 bases identical to TRBD1. The CDR3 length is 16 residues. Trimming cost V 0 bases and J 5 bases; bases outside gene matches: 7. Germline V CDR1 and CDR2: SGHRS, YFSETQ. The CDR3 here is CASSLGTGPGTGELFF. CDR3 in DNA: TGCGCCAGCAGCTTGGGGACAGGCCCGGGGACCGGGGAGCTGTTTTTT.

The V gene is TRBV5-4, the J gene TRBJ1-2, with 10 positions matching TRBD1. CDR3 length equals 14 residues. Looked up from germline, CDR1 is SGHNT and CDR2 is YYREEE (reference sequence). Trimming took 4 bases from V and 6 from J; bases not matched to a gene: 6. Here the CDR3 DNA reads TGTGCCAGCAGCGAAACCGGGACAGGGGATGGCTACACCTTC. It yields the protein CASSETGTGDGYTF.

The V and J genes are TRBV28 and TRBJ1-1; D is possibly TRBD1 (6 bases). V shed 10 bases and J shed 3 bases, with 12 bases lying between them. This CDR3 contains 12 residues. Germline assignment: CDR1 MDHEN and CDR2 SYDVKM. CDR3 residues: CATRQGYTEAFF. CDR3 coding DNA: TGTGCCACGCGTCAGGGGTACACTGAAGCTTTCTTT.

This clone was seen more than once but under ten times. Other DNA sequences in this specimen translate into the identical CDR3. The gene calls are TRBV11-2 and TRBJ2-7; D call uncertain. CDR1 and CDR2 (germline): SGHAT, FQNNGV. The CDR3 spans 12 residues. V was clipped by 1 base and J by 5 bases, with 6 bases between them. The CDR3 sequence is CASSLGVHEQYF. CDR3 in DNA: TGTGCCAGCAGCTTAGGGGTCCACGAGCAGTACTTC.

J is TRBJ2-3 and V is TRBV7-2; D tentatively reads TRBD1 or TRBD2 (5 bases each). The V gene lost 3 bases and the J gene lost 2 bases, with 9 bases spanning the gap. CDR1 and CDR2 from the germline V gene are SGHTA and FQGNSA. CDR3 size: 14 residues. The CDR3, as DNA: TGTGCCAGCAGCTTGCTGGGGGACACAGATACGCAGTATTTT. It encodes CASSLLGDTDTQYF.

A word on this clone: A read error may explain this, as a much larger clone is one base away. The sample has other DNA sequences that encode this CDR3 too. The chain employs TRBV13 and TRBJ2-7; D remains unclear. Germline CDR1 reads PRHDT; CDR2 reads FYEKMQ (reference sequence). V was pared by 3 bases and J by 1 base, with 1 base between. The CDR3 extends over 11 amino acids. In DNA form, the CDR3 reads TGTGCCAGCAGCTTGTCCTACGAGCAGTACTTC. The encoded protein is CASSLSYEQYF.

V is TRBV2 and J is TRBJ2-2, with no clear D. The CDR3 is 14 amino acids. Germline V gene lookup returns CDR1 SNHLY and CDR2 FYNNEI. Trimming stripped 2 bases from V and 0 bases from J, with 4 bases between. This chain's CDR3 is CASSEQTNTGELFF. In DNA form, the CDR3 reads TGTGCCAGCAGTGAACAGACGAACACCGGGGAGCTGTTTTTT.

This clone was detected a few times. The chain is built from TRBV11-1 and TRBJ2-7, with D possibly being TRBD1 (6 bases). The ends were cut back, 2 bases at V and 2 bases at J, with 10 bases in the middle. The CDR3 is 14 amino acids. Germline V CDR1 and CDR2: SGHAT, FQDESV (reference sequence). The CDR3 here is CASSLQGIAYEQYF. CDR3 DNA sequence: TGTGCCAGCAGCTTACAGGGGATTGCCTACGAGCAGTACTTC.